The clone carrying this TCR beta chain was counted at least ten times. Its antigen is undetermined. The data were taken from a study of T cells after yellow fever vaccination. Turning to the study itself: With SMART-Seq v4 Ultra Low Input, the fractions containing low cell numbers were prepared.

The V gene lost 7 bases and the J gene lost 1 base, with 10 bases spanning the gap. The CDR3 runs 13 residues. Findings and limits, study-wide: A minor fraction of clonotypes spanned both CD4 and CD8 compartments.

A 5'RACE template-switching step, the method used to make TCR cDNA, added a universal primer site and UMIs. TCRdb re-derived calls from the 5' RACE reads in MiXCR, one entry per CDR3 protein. The sample includes 65,000 to 70,000 distinct CDR3 sequences, 5% to 6.5% seen only once; the top ten take under 2.5%. This sequence originates from a man aged 18 to 30 who received the YFV17D yellow fever vaccine. This chain connects TRBV12-3 or TRBV12-4 to TRBJ1-1, with D uncertain. Sequenced here: CD4+ T cells sorted from PBMCs, sampled less than 16 days after the first yellow fever vaccination. CDR3 in DNA: TGTGCCAGCACAATGCTGGGGAACACTGAAGCTTTCTTT. Encoded protein: CASTMLGNTEAFF.